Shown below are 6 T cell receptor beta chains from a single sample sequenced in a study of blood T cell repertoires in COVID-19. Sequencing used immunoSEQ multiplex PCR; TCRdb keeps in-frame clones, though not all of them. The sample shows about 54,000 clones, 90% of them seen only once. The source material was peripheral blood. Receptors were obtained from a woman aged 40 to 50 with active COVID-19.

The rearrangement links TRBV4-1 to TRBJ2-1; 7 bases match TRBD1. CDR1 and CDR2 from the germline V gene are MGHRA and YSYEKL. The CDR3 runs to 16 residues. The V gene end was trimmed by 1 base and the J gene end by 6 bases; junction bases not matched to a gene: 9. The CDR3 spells CASSQVGWAGGNEQFF. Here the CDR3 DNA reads TGCGCCAGCAGCCAAGTAGGATGGGCAGGGGGCAATGAGCAGTTCTTC.

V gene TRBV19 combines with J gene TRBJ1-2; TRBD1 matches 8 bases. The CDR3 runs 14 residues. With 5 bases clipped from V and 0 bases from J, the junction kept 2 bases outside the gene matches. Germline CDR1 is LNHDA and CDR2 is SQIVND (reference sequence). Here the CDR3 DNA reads TGTGCCAGTAGTGCGGACAGGGCTAACTATGGCTACACCTTC. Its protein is CASSADRANYGYTF.

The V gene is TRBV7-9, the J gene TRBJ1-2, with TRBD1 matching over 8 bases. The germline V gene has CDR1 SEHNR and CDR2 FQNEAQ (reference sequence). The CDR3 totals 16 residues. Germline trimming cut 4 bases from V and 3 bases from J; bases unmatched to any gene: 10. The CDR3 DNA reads TGTGCCAGCAGCTCCCCACGACAGGGGTCAGACTATGGCTACACCTTC. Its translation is CASSSPRQGSDYGYTF.

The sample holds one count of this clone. The CDR3 nucleotides read TGTGCCAGCGGCTCTCCCGGTTACAGCTCCTACGAGCAGTACTTC. It encodes CASGSPGYSSYEQYF. The chain couples TRBV27 to TRBJ2-7; D gene ambiguous. CDR1 and CDR2 (germline): MNHEY, SMNVEV (reference sequence). Deletions cut 8 bases from V and 0 bases from J, with 17 bases between. This CDR3 is built from 15 residues.

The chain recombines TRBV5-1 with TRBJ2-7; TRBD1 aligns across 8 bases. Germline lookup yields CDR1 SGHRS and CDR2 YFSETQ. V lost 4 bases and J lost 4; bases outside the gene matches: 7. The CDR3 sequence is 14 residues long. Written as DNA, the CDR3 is TGCGCCAGCAGCCTAAGGACAGGGTCTTACGAGCAGTACTTC. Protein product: CASSLRTGSYEQYF. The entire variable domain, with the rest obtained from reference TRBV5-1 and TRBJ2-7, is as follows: KAGVTQTPRYLIKTRGQQVTLSCSPISGHRSVSWYQQTPGQGLQFLFEYFSETQRNKGNFPGRFSGRQFSNSRSEMNVSTLELGDSALYLCASSLRTGSYEQYFGPGTRLTVT.

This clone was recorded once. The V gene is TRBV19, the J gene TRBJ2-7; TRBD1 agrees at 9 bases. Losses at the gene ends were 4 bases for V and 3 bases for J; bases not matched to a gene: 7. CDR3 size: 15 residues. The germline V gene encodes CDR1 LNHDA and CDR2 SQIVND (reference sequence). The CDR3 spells CASSKWTGVGYEQYF. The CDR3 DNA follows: TGTGCCAGTAGTAAATGGACAGGGGTCGGCTACGAGCAGTACTTC.